This T cell receptor beta chain was retrieved from a study of cytomegalovirus exposure and HLA in healthy donors. The PCR was carried out with 60 Vbeta primers and 13 Jbeta primers. Libraries were prepared by immunoSEQ multiplex PCR; TCRdb keeps only in-frame clonotypes and omits some of them. Of about 96,000 clones in the sample, approximately 75% are singletons; the top ten hold 2.5% to 3.5%. This clone appeared once. V was pared by 0 bases and J by 5 bases, with 8 bases between. Germline V gene sequence: CDR1 MNHEY, CDR2 SVGAGI. This CDR3 contains 13 residues. The sequenced material came from PBMCs. The chain uses TRBV6-5 and TRBJ2-7, with a tentative D call TRBD1 (5 bases). This clonotype was sampled from a female donor in good health and CMV-seropositive. The CDR3 DNA follows: TGTGCCAGCAGTTACTCGGGCAGGGACGAGCAGTACTTC. Its translation is CASSYSGRDEQYF.